This T cell receptor (beta chain) was retrieved from a study of monozygotic twins with inflammatory bowel disease. The germline CDR1 and CDR2 sequences are SGHDN and FVKESK. CDR3 length: 20 residues. Reanalyzing the 5' RACE reads, TCRdb keeps one entry per CDR3 protein, without DNA. This repertoire includes around 450,000 distinct CDR3 sequences. This rearrangement joins TRBV14 to TRBJ2-1; absent DNA, TCRdb's TRBD2 call cannot be checked. The sequence was obtained from a human donor with ulcerative colitis or Crohn's disease, or a healthy co-twin of an affected twin (not recorded which). The source material was blood. CDR3 protein: CASSLRGAGGPASAYNEQFF.